A selection of T cell receptor beta chains follows, all from one sample in a study of CXCR3-negative and CXCR3-positive naive CD8 T cells. TCRdb reanalyzed the 5' RACE reads, giving one entry per CDR3 protein sequence and no DNA. This repertoire includes tens of thousands of distinct CDR3 sequences. The specimen was naive CXCR3- CD8+ T cells from blood. The receptors were gathered from a human donor in good health. Some clones in this sample may be carry-over from other donors' samples. Each CDR3 is given with its conserved first and last residue.

V gene: TRBV12-3/TRBV12-4; J gene: TRBJ2-5; CDR3 length: 16; CDR3 protein: CAVKGLAGGRQETQYF
V gene: TRBV7-9; J gene: TRBJ2-3; CDR3 length: 16; CDR3 protein: CASSYTDRPLMDTQYF
V gene: TRBV7-8; J gene: TRBJ2-1; CDR3 length: 15; CDR3 protein: CASSYKDSDLGEQFF
V gene: TRBV7-2; J gene: TRBJ2-1; CDR3 length: 16; CDR3 protein: CASSTPQRVLGNEQFF
V gene: TRBV7-9; J gene: TRBJ2-1; CDR3 length: 11; CDR3 protein: CASSLPNEQFF
V gene: TRBV7-9; J gene: TRBJ2-7; CDR3 length: 16; CDR3 protein: CASSWPDKSSSYEQYF
V gene: TRBV12-3/TRBV12-4; J gene: TRBJ2-2; CDR3 length: 11; CDR3 protein: CASSPVGELFF
V gene: TRBV15; J gene: TRBJ2-7; CDR3 length: 15; CDR3 protein: CATSPQTGSAYEQYF
V gene: TRBV4-1; J gene: TRBJ2-2; CDR3 length: 16; CDR3 protein: CASSRGAGANTGELFF
V gene: TRBV20-1; J gene: TRBJ2-5; CDR3 length: 15; CDR3 protein: CSARDWTSGEETQYF
V gene: TRBV29-1; J gene: TRBJ1-5; CDR3 length: 13; CDR3 protein: CSVRDRDGQPQHF